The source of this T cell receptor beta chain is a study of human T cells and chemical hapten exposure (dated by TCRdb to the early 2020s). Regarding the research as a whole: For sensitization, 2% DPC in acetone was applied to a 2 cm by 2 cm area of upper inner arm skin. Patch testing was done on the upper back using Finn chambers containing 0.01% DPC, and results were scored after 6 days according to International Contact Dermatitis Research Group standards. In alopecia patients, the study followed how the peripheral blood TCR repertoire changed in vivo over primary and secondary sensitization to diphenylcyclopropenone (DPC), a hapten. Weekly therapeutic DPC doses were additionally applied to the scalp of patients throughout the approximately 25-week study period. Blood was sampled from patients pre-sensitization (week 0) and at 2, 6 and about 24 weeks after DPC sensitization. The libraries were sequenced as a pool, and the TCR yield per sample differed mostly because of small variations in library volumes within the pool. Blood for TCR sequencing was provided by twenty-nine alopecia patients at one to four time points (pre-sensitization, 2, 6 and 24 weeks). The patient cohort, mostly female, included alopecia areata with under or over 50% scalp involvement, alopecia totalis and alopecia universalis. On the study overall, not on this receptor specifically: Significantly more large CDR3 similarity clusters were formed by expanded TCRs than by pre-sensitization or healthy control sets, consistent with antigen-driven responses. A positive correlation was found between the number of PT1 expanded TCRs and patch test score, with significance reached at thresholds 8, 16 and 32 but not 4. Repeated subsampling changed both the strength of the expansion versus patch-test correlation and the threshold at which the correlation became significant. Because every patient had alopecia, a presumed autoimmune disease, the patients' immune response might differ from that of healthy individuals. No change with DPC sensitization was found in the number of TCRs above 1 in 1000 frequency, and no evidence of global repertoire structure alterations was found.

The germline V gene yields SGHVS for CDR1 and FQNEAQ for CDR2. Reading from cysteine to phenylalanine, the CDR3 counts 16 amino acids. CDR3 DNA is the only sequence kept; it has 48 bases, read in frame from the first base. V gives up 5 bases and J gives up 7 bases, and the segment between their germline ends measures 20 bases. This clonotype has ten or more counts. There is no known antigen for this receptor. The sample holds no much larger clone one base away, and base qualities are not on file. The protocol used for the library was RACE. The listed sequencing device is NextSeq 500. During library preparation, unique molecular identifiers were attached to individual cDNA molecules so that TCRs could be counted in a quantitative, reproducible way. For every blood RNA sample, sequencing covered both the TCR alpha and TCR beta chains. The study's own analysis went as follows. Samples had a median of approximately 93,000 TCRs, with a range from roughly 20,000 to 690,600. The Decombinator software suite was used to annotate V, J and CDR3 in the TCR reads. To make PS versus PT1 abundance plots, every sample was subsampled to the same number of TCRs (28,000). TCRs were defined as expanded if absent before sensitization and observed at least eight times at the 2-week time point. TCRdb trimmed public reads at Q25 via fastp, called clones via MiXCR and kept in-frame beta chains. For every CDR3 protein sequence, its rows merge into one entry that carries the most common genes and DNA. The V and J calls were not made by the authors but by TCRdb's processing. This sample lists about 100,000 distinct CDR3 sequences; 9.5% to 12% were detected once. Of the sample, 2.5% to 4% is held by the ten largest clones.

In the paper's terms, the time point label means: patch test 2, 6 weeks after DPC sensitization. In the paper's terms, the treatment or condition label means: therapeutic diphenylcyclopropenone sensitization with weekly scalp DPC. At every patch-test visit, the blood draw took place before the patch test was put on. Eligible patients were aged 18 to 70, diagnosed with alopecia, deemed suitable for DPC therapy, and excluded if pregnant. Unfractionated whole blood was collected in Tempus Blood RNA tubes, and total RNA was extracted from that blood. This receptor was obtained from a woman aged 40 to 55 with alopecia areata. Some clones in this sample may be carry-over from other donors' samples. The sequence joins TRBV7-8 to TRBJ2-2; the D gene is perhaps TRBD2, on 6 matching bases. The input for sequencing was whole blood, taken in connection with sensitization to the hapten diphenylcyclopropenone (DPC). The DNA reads TGTGCCAGCAGCCAATTCTTCGCGGGATACGGCGGGGAGCTGTTTTTT. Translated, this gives CASSQFFAGYGGELFF.